A selection of T cell receptor beta chains follows, all from one sample in a study of breast tumors, draining lymph nodes, adjacent tissues. TCRdb re-analysed the multiplex PCR reads in MiXCR, keeping a single row per CDR3 protein. The table records tens of thousands of distinct CDR3 sequences, approximately 70% of them present only once. Sequencing was carried out using tumor-adjacent breast tissue. The source is a female donor with breast cancer. Some clones in this sample may be carry-over from other donors' samples. The CDR3 runs from the conserved cysteine through the conserved F or W. Each record gives: V gene, D gene, clone size, J gene, CDR3 protein, CDR3 DNA. D genes are given only for firm matches. The size entry is marked missing in some rows and otherwise reads once, few, many or a size class.

TRBV20-1	-	-	TRBJ2-5	CSAPGRGETQYF	TGCAGTGCTCCAGGGCGCGGAGAGACCCAGTACTTC
TRBV28	TRBD1	few	TRBJ2-1	CASRDQGVDEQFF	TGTGCCAGCAGGGACCAGGGGGTCGATGAGCAGTTCTTC
TRBV5-1	TRBD2	-	TRBJ2-7	CASSLVLAGIPSYEQYF	TGCGCCAGCAGCTTGGTACTAGCGGGAATCCCCAGCTACGAGCAGTACTTC
TRBV10-2	-	-	TRBJ1-2	CASSESRTGSGNGYTF	TGCGCCAGCAGTGAGTCGCGGACGGGTTCTGGGAATGGCTACACCTTC
TRBV2	-	-	TRBJ2-7	CASSEAKRQQYF	TGTGCCAGCAGTGAAGCGAAAAGGCAGCAGTACTTC
TRBV20-1	-	-	TRBJ2-5	CSARDGGRETQYF	TGCAGTGCTAGAGATGGGGGGCGAGAGACCCAGTACTTC
TRBV5-1	TRBD2	medium-sized	TRBJ2-3	CASSLTSGVAQYF	TGCGCCAGCAGCTTAACTAGCGGGGTGGCGCAGTATTTT
TRBV20-1	TRBD1	-	TRBJ1-6	CSARERWTGGDGSPLHF	TGCAGTGCTAGAGAACGCTGGACAGGGGGCGATGGGTCACCCCTCCACTTT
TRBV7-3	-	-	TRBJ1-6	CASSEPGRQNSPLHF	TGTGCCAGCAGCGAACCGGGACGGCAGAATTCACCCCTCCACTTT
TRBV12-3/TRBV12-4	TRBD1	-	TRBJ2-3	CASSPTGVSTDTQYF	TGTGCCAGCAGTCCGACAGGGGTCAGCACAGATACGCAGTATTTT
TRBV29-1	-	-	TRBJ2-6	CSVEVAGANVLTF	TGCAGCGTTGAGGTAGCCGGGGCCAACGTCCTGACTTTC
TRBV30	-	-	TRBJ1-6	CAVGRSPLHF	TGTGCCGTCGGGCGTTCACCCCTCCACTTT
TRBV6-2/TRBV6-3	TRBD2	once	TRBJ2-1	CASRILAGHNEQFF	TGTGCCAGCAGGATACTAGCGGGCCACAATGAGCAGTTCTTC
TRBV10-3	-	-	TRBJ2-1	CAISETTEQFF	TGTGCCATCAGTGAAACCACCGAGCAGTTCTTC
TRBV27	-	-	TRBJ1-5	CASSLDWAGNQPQHF	TGTGCCAGCAGTCTCGACTGGGCAGGTAATCAGCCCCAGCATTTT
TRBV4-2	-	-	TRBJ2-7	CASSQEGSSGRYEQYF	TGTGCCAGCAGCCAAGAAGGTAGTAGCGGTAGATACGAGCAGTACTTC
TRBV15	-	-	TRBJ2-3	CATSNFVGVTQYF	TGTGCCACCAGCAATTTTGTGGGCGTTACGCAGTATTTT
TRBV20-1	-	few	TRBJ1-5	CSAGGKGNQPQHF	TGCAGTGCTGGCGGGAAAGGCAATCAGCCCCAGCATTTT
TRBV24-1	TRBD1	-	TRBJ2-7	CATSDSDRGNDNEQYF	TGTGCCACCAGTGATTCTGACAGGGGCAATGACAACGAGCAGTACTTC
TRBV13	TRBD1	-	TRBJ1-6	CASSSTTGGNSPLHF	TGTGCCAGCAGCTCAACGACAGGGGGCAATTCACCCCTCCACTTT
TRBV20-1	-	-	TRBJ2-7	CSAREGSGAYEQYF	TGCAGTGCTAGAGAAGGAAGCGGAGCCTACGAGCAGTACTTC
TRBV12-5	-	once	TRBJ2-7	CASSSTEEGYSYEQYF	TGTGCCAGCAGTTCGACCGAGGAGGGCTACTCCTACGAGCAGTACTTC
TRBV30	TRBD2	-	TRBJ2-7	CAWTSGYYEQYF	TGTGCCTGGACTAGCGGGTACTACGAGCAGTACTTC
TRBV7-9	TRBD1	large	TRBJ1-2	CASSLEAGGYGYTF	TGTGCCAGCAGCTTAGAGGCAGGGGGGTATGGCTACACCTTC
TRBV5-1	TRBD2	-	TRBJ2-7	CASRGQAGGYEQYF	TGCGCCAGCCGCGGCCAAGCGGGAGGCTACGAGCAGTACTTC
TRBV12-3/TRBV12-4	-	many	TRBJ2-3	CASSLVARTQYF	TGTGCCAGCAGTTTGGTGGCAAGAACGCAGTATTTT
TRBV6-5	TRBD1	many	TRBJ2-7	CASRQGASYEQYF	TGTGCCAGCAGGCAGGGGGCTAGCTACGAGCAGTACTTC
TRBV27	TRBD2	many	TRBJ2-7	CASSLPPTSGRNEQYF	TGTGCCAGCAGTTTACCGCCGACTAGCGGGAGGAACGAGCAGTACTTC
TRBV11-1	TRBD2	-	TRBJ2-3	CASSFLAGATQYF	TGTGCCAGCAGCTTCCTAGCGGGAGCCACGCAGTATTTT
TRBV5-1	TRBD1	-	TRBJ1-2	CASARDSNYGYTF	TGCGCCAGCGCGAGGGACAGCAACTATGGCTACACCTTC
TRBV10-3	TRBD2	-	TRBJ2-1	CAISESAGGGNEQFF	TGTGCCATCAGTGAGTCGGCCGGCGGGGGCAATGAGCAGTTCTTC
TRBV20-1	-	-	TRBJ2-7	CSARDRVGLDEQYF	TGCAGTGCTAGAGATCGGGTCGGTCTAGACGAGCAGTACTTC
TRBV19	-	-	TRBJ1-2	CASSISAGADYGYTF	TGTGCCAGTAGTATCTCGGCAGGGGCGGACTATGGCTACACCTTC
TRBV2	-	many	TRBJ1-4	CASRNWQGNEKLFF	TGTGCCAGCAGAAACTGGCAGGGGAATGAAAAACTGTTTTTT
TRBV7-3	-	-	TRBJ2-3	CASSLMITDTQYF	TGTGCCAGCAGCTTAATGATCACAGATACGCAGTATTTT
TRBV12-3/TRBV12-4	TRBD1	-	TRBJ2-2	CASSSVRDRSTGELFF	TGTGCCAGCAGCTCAGTCCGGGACAGGAGCACCGGGGAGCTGTTTTTT
TRBV11-3	TRBD2	few	TRBJ2-7	CASSSELAGAYEQYF	TGTGCCAGCAGCTCGGAACTAGCGGGGGCCTACGAGCAGTACTTC
TRBV11-2	-	-	TRBJ2-2	CASSLGSVLAPRRTGELFF	TGTGCCAGCAGCTTGGGATCCGTGTTGGCGCCCCGCAGGACCGGGGAGCTGTTTTTT
TRBV6-1	-	many	TRBJ2-7	CASSDGHIASYEQYF	TGTGCCAGCAGTGACGGACACATAGCCTCGTACGAGCAGTACTTC
TRBV6-5	-	-	TRBJ2-3	CASSYSESSTDTQYF	TGTGCCAGCAGTTACAGTGAGAGCAGCACAGATACGCAGTATTTT
TRBV11-2	-	many	TRBJ2-5	CASSLEYNQETQYF	TGTGCCAGCAGCTTAGAGTACAACCAAGAGACCCAGTACTTC
TRBV5-1	-	once	TRBJ2-3	CASRAGSTDTQYF	TGCGCCAGCAGGGCGGGAAGCACAGATACGCAGTATTTT
TRBV20-1	TRBD1	-	TRBJ2-7	CSARDSHRGYEQYF	TGCAGTGCTAGAGACTCGCACAGGGGTTACGAGCAGTACTTC
TRBV6-2/TRBV6-3	-	-	TRBJ2-2	CASSINTGELFF	TGTGCCAGCAGTATAAACACCGGGGAGCTGTTTTTT
TRBV11-2	-	once	TRBJ1-6	CASSLPQGYNSPLHF	TGTGCCAGCAGCCTACCACAGGGTTATAATTCACCCCTCCACTTT
TRBV20-1	-	medium-sized	TRBJ1-6	CSARGGREGSPLHF	TGCAGTGCTAGAGGGGGCAGGGAAGGATCACCCCTCCACTTT
TRBV9	-	medium-sized	TRBJ1-3	CASSVDGAAGNTIYF	TGTGCCAGCAGCGTAGACGGAGCGGCTGGAAACACCATATATTTT
TRBV19	-	-	TRBJ1-1	CASSILSRGDTEAFF	TGTGCCAGTAGTATACTTTCCAGGGGTGACACTGAAGCTTTCTTT